The rows below give T cell receptor beta chains drawn from one sample of a study of neurological immune-mediated disorders. TCRdb re-called the 5' RACE reads with MiXCR, one entry per CDR3 protein. Of about 71,000 distinct CDR3 sequences detected, about 10% appear once; the ten largest clones hold about 9.6%. Sequencing was done on a sample of PBMCs. Receptor source: a man under 40 in good health. CDR3s include the opening cysteine and the closing phenylalanine or tryptophan. Expanded clones are given a class, and other clones once, few, many or no size at all.

size | J | V | CDR3
many | TRBJ1-4 | TRBV28 | CASSLQGQPNEKLFF
few | TRBJ2-2 | TRBV18 | CASSPARTNTGELFF
many | TRBJ2-2 | TRBV20-1 | CSATYDRANTGELFF
many | TRBJ2-7 | TRBV29-1 | CSVGLNTYEQYF
many | TRBJ2-5 | TRBV24-1 | CATIGDGETQYF
many | TRBJ2-5 | TRBV20-1 | CSATEVPKETQYF
many | TRBJ2-7 | TRBV7-3 | CASSLTFGYEQYF
many | TRBJ2-7 | TRBV6-2/TRBV6-3 | CASSYGGFYEQYF
- | TRBJ2-4 | TRBV7-9 | CASSTAGQLAKNIQYF
many | TRBJ2-1 | TRBV20-1 | CSARGPGLASNEQFF
many | TRBJ2-5 | TRBV7-8 | CASSLEGGETQYF
- | TRBJ1-4 | TRBV12-3/TRBV12-4 | CASSRGTAVARATNEKLFF
many | TRBJ1-1 | TRBV3-1 | CASSPPGIRNTEAFF
many | TRBJ1-2 | TRBV11-1 | CASSFSPGHGDYGYTF
many | TRBJ1-1 | TRBV20-1 | CSAPSGGRNTEAFF
many | TRBJ2-7 | TRBV19 | CASSRPSGNLPYEQYF
few | TRBJ2-1 | TRBV7-2 | CASSRLTNNEQFF
many | TRBJ2-7 | TRBV5-1 | CASSGGGTLDEQYF
- | TRBJ2-7 | TRBV29-1 | CSARADSSYEQYF
many | TRBJ2-1 | TRBV5-1 | CASSLWRREPNNEQFF
many | TRBJ2-1 | TRBV7-9 | CASSFLTSGSDNEQFF
many | TRBJ2-7 | TRBV24-1 | CATGDGSSYEQYF
many | TRBJ2-3 | TRBV20-1 | CSARDPGREDGTDTQYF
few | TRBJ1-1 | TRBV29-1 | CSVSVTEAFF
many | TRBJ1-1 | TRBV27 | CASSSHGTGNTEAFF
many | TRBJ2-7 | TRBV7-8 | CASSHPGGYEQYF
many | TRBJ1-5 | TRBV20-1 | CSAFDRGYSNQPQHF
many | TRBJ2-7 | TRBV20-1 | CSARNGGGPLRGQYF
many | TRBJ1-2 | TRBV28 | CAIRGGGHYGYTF
many | TRBJ2-7 | TRBV20-1 | CSARDSPGLPHSYEQYF
many | TRBJ2-5 | TRBV20-1 | CSARDSKGLQETQYF
many | TRBJ2-5 | TRBV11-2 | CASSLGPGTAQETQYF
many | TRBJ2-3 | TRBV20-1 | CSAPGLAGFSDTQYF
few | TRBJ2-3 | TRBV4-1 | CASSQEGVRTTDTQYF
many | TRBJ2-1 | TRBV5-6 | CASSLWSGSGIEQFF
many | TRBJ2-1 | TRBV6-5 | CASSPLGDRRNEQFF
many | TRBJ2-3 | TRBV5-1 | CASSLADSPVGDTQYF
- | TRBJ2-2 | TRBV5-1 | CASSISGSTGELFF
- | TRBJ2-1 | TRBV11-2 | CASSRMNNEQFF
once | TRBJ2-1 | TRBV14 | CGSSLIAGTNNERFF
many | TRBJ2-3 | TRBV29-1 | CSVGGGISTDTQYF
many | TRBJ1-5 | TRBV15 | CATSRDSQGTQPQHF
many | TRBJ2-2 | TRBV27 | CASSLAAGELFF
many | TRBJ2-7 | TRBV7-9 | CASTPGGTFYIEQYF
- | TRBJ2-2 | TRBV27 | CARSRGLGELFF
many | TRBJ1-1 | TRBV7-9 | CASSAQGGGNTEAFF